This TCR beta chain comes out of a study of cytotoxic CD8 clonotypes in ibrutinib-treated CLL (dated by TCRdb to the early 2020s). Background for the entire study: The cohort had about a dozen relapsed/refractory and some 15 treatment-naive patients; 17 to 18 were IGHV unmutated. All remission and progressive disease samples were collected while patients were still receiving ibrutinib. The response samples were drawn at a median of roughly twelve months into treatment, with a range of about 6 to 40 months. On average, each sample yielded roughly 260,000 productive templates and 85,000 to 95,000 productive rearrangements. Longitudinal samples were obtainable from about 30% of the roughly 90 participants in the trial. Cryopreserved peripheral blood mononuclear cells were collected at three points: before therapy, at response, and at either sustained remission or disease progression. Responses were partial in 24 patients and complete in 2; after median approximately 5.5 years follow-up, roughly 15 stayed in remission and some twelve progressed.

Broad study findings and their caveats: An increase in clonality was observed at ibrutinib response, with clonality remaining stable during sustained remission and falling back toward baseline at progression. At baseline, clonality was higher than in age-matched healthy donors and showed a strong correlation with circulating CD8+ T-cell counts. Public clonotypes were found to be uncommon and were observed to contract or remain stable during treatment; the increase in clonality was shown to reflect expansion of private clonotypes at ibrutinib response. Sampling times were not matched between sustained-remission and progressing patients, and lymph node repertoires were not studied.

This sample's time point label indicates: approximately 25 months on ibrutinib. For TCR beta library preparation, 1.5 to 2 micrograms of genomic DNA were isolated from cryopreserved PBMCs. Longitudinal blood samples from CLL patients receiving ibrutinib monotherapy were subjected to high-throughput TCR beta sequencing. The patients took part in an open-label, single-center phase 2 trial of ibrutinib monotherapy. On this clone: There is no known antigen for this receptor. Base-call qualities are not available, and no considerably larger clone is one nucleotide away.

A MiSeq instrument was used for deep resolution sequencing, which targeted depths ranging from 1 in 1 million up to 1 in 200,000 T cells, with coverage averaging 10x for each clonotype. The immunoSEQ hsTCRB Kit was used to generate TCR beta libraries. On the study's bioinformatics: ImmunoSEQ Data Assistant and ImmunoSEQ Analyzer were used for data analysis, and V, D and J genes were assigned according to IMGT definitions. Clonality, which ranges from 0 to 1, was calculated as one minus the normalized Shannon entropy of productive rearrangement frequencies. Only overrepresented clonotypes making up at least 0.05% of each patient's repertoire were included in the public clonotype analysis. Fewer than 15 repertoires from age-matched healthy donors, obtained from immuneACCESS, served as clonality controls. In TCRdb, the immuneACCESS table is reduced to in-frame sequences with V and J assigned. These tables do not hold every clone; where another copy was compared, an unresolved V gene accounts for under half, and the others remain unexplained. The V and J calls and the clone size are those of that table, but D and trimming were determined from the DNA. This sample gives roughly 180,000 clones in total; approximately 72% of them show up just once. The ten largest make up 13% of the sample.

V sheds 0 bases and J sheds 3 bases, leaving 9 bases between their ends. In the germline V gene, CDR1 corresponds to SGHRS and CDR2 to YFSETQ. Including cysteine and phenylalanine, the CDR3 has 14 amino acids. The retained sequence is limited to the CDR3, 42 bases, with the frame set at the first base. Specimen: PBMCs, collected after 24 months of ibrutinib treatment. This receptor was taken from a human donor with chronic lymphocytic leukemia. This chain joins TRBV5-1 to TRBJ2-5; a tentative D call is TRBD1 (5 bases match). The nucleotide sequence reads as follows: TGCGCCAGCAGCTTGGCAGGGAATAAAGAGACCCAGTACTTC. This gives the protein CASSLAGNKETQYF.